This T cell receptor (beta chain) was sequenced in a study of spatial heterogeneity in lung cancer (dated by TCRdb to between 2018 and 2020). Some background on the complete study: More beta-chain than alpha-chain transcripts were consistently detected, likely reflecting higher beta-chain transcript abundance. At surgery, both alpha and beta chains were TCR-sequenced in 200 to 250 tumor regions, about 61 matched nontumor lung samples and some 58 PBMC samples. The study linked features of the TCR repertoire to counts of nonsynonymous mutations, which were determined by whole-exome sequencing of tumor tissue. In the raw uncorrected reads, each unique combination of TCR and UMI appeared more than ten times on average. TCR alpha and beta repertoires were quantitatively compared across multiple tumor regions, matched nontumor lung and blood in non-small cell lung cancer.

Study-wide conclusions, independent of this receptor: Additional single-cell paired TCR alpha and beta sequencing was considered necessary to confirm, at a functional level, the hypothesis that regional TCRs recognize regional mutations. Ubiquitous expanded tumor TCRs showed up in blood more often at tumor resection than at routine follow-up.

CDR1 and CDR2 are read off the germline V gene as MNHEY and SVGEGT. Deletion took 2 bases off V and 6 bases off J, with a span of 14 bases between the germline ends. There are 14 amino acids in the CDR3, from cysteine to phenylalanine inclusive. Left in the record is the CDR3 DNA by itself, 42 bases read in frame from the first base. The library was made by 5' RACE. The sequencer was a NextSeq 500. The TCR library protocol attached a unique molecular identifier to each TCR cDNA molecule to allow correction of PCR and sequencing errors. The published analysis was carried out like this. Decombinator tools were used for TCR identification, UMI-based error correction and CDR3 extraction. Expanded TCRs were defined as those above a frequency of 2 per 1,000, corresponding to the top 1% of the tumor frequency distribution. Each repertoire was subsampled 100 times to 5,000 TCRs, after which Renyi diversity was computed with the R vegan package. CDR3 similarity networks were constructed using string-kernel similarity of amino acid triplets, with links drawn between CDR3s whose pairwise similarity was above 0.82. TCRdb reprocessed the public reads (quality trimming at Q25 with fastp, clone calling with MiXCR) and kept in-frame beta chains. Here each entry gathers all rows of one CDR3 protein and keeps the most common genes and DNA. TCRdb, not the authors, supplied the V and J calls. The sample table shows some 80,000 distinct CDR3 sequences, and around 7.3% are seen once. The top ten clones comprise 6.8% of the sample.

In its sample, this clonotype was seen a few times. Its antigen remains undetermined. No much larger clone is present one base from it, and per-base qualities are unavailable. The time point label here, explained by the study, means: sample taken at primary tumor resection. Donors were 72 patients with early-stage, untreated non-small cell lung cancer from the lung TRACERx cohort. Whole RNA extracted from tumor and nontumor lung tissue, or from cryopreserved PBMC samples, was used for TCR sequencing without cell sorting. Only patients with enough RNA available from two or more tumor regions were chosen for TCR sequencing.

The sample was PBMCs, taken at surgery. The sequence was collected from a male donor with early-stage non-small cell lung cancer. This chain is built from TRBV6-2 or TRBV6-3 and TRBJ2-7, with the D assignment possibly TRBD1 or TRBD2, given 5 matching bases for each. The CDR3 loop reads CASSYQTRGAEQYF. DNA sequence: TGTGCCAGCAGTTACCAGACCCGGGGCGCCGAGCAGTACTTC.